These T cell receptor beta chains were read from a single sample in a study of CXCR3-negative and CXCR3-positive naive CD8 T cells. From its re-call of the 5' RACE reads, TCRdb lists each CDR3 protein once, without DNA. Its listing shows roughly 71,000 distinct CDR3 sequences. The sequencing input was naive CXCR3- CD8+ T cells from blood. The receptor set was obtained from a human donor in good health. Some clones in this sample may be carry-over from other donors' samples. Both conserved end residues are part of each CDR3.

>TRBV7-3|TRBJ2-1|13
CASSLDRSGEQFF
>TRBV7-9|TRBJ1-5|12
CASSPGNQPQHF
>TRBV5-1|TRBJ1-3|16
CASSLVGRGTGNTIYF
>TRBV29-1|TRBJ2-7|13
CSARGDGSYEQYF
>TRBV2|TRBJ1-2|13
CASSEAVWYGYTF
>TRBV19|TRBJ2-2|16
CASSRRQGAGTGELFF
>TRBV7-9|TRBJ2-2|17
CASSLDRTGTSTGELFF
>TRBV4-2|TRBJ1-2|14
CASSQPGADNGYTF
>TRBV14|TRBJ2-1|16
CASSQVFSLSYNEQFF
>TRBV7-3|TRBJ2-3|15
CASSSSGGASDTQYF
>TRBV13|TRBJ2-5|11
CASSFRGTQYF
>TRBV4-3|TRBJ2-7|15
CASSQEERGTYEQYF
>TRBV29-1|TRBJ1-1|14
CSVVGQVMNTEAFF
>TRBV11-2|TRBJ2-7|12
CASSTLTREQYF
>TRBV5-1|TRBJ2-7|15
CASSGYPGTSYEQYF
>TRBV4-3|TRBJ2-1|14
CASSQPGLELEQFF
>TRBV7-2|TRBJ2-1|15
CASSPGLAGNNEQFF
>TRBV6-5|TRBJ2-6|15
CASSLQISRANVLTF
>TRBV25-1|TRBJ1-1|11
CASQMGTEAFF
>TRBV4-3|TRBJ2-7|16
CASSQDLGGTSYEQYF
>TRBV29-1|TRBJ2-5|16
CSVAGLFEGLGETQYF
>TRBV19|TRBJ2-2|11
CASGGTGELFF
>TRBV13|TRBJ2-5|18
CASSSPNPGQGIQETQYF
>TRBV7-3|TRBJ1-2|13
CASSPTPAEGYTF
>TRBV23-1|TRBJ2-5|13
CASTKGDRGAQYF
>TRBV6-5|TRBJ2-1|15
CASSQDRNTYNEQFF
>TRBV20-1|TRBJ2-3|15
CSVPAVRGRTDTKYF
>TRBV4-1|TRBJ1-3|17
CASSQDQGAGPGNTIYF
>TRBV29-1|TRBJ2-3|14
CSVDPERYGDTQYF
>TRBV21-1|TRBJ1-5|20
CASSLRNGTGDPRSNQPQHF
>TRBV28|TRBJ2-1|18
CASSLLIGGALSYNEQFF
>TRBV5-1|TRBJ1-1|14
CASSSITAVTEAFF
>TRBV28|TRBJ1-5|17
CASIGGPDRGRNQPQHF
>TRBV19|TRBJ2-1|17
CASSTIIAGVSYNEQFF
>TRBV20-1|TRBJ2-1|16
CSARTRLASTYNEQFF
>TRBV6-5|TRBJ2-3|15
CASSLQVDSADTQYF
>TRBV5-1|TRBJ2-1|16
CASSLWTTSYYNEQFF
>TRBV7-9|TRBJ2-1|20
CASSLVPPGLAGGVYNEQFF
>TRBV28|TRBJ2-5|15
CASSFESAIQETQYF
>TRBV12-3/TRBV12-4|TRBJ2-1|16
CASSLPLLAGGNEQFF
>TRBV5-6|TRBJ2-7|13
CASSFNQGYEQYF
>TRBV19|TRBJ2-7|14
CASSQPPPGYEQYF
>TRBV4-1|TRBJ2-7|14
CASSQGRLSYEQYF
>TRBV7-6|TRBJ1-2|13
CASSLGDFYGYTF
>TRBV7-8|TRBJ2-7|17
CASSLRPGFRDTYEQYF
>TRBV4-1|TRBJ1-1|13
CASSQDGGTEAFF
>TRBV7-2|TRBJ2-3|13
CASSRRDFDTQYF
>TRBV10-3|TRBJ1-1|19
CAISFPDRGVLGPSTEAFF
>TRBV6-2/TRBV6-3|TRBJ2-2|16
CASSRSLNRNTGELFF
>TRBV4-3|TRBJ2-3|16
CASSPQWGSTTDTQYF
>TRBV29-1|TRBJ2-3|16
CSVAGTGTGTTDTQYF